Below, one TCR beta chain is given with its context. The antigen is not known. This sample is part of a study of cytomegalovirus exposure and HLA in healthy donors. Study as a whole: It was reported in a later analysis that the same platform had been used for the 120 or so validation repertoires as for the roughly 700 first-cohort repertoires. Notes on the study in general: The classifier, whose performance was assessed in both the original and validation cohorts, reportedly diagnosed cytomegalovirus status with high specificity and sensitivity. The finding came from a later analysis; first-cohort TCR clusters tended to co-occur in the approximately 120 validation repertoires. Rare TCR sequences dominated, though some public TCRs recurred in many donors.

Data came from immunoSEQ multiplex PCR; TCRdb stores just in-frame clones and leaves some out. Among around 250,000 clones listed, 90% were seen once. Deletions cut 1 base from V and 2 bases from J, with 9 bases between. The length of the CDR3 is 15 residues. Germline V gives CDR1 SEHNR, CDR2 FQNEAQ (reference sequence). The TCR sequence derives from a young woman in good health and CMV-seronegative. The gene calls are TRBV7-9 and TRBJ2-1, with unresolved D. Sequencing input: PBMCs. The CDR3 protein is CASSLGPNTYNEQFF. The CDR3 DNA follows: TGTGCCAGCAGCTTAGGCCCGAACACCTACAATGAGCAGTTCTTC. The whole variable domain, remainder taken from reference TRBV7-9 and TRBJ2-1, is DTGVSQNPRHKITKRGQNVTFRCDPISEHNRLYWYRQTLGQGPEFLTYFQNEAQLEKSRLLSDRFSAERPKGSFSTLEIQRTEQGDSAMYLCASSLGPNTYNEQFFGPGTRLTVL.